This entry features one T cell receptor beta chain sequence. What it binds is unknown. The sample originates from a study of response to subunit inactivated influenza vaccine. Study-level results: Few additional T cells are recruited per seasonal influenza vaccination, authors suggested.

TCRdb re-analysed the RT-PCR reads in MiXCR, keeping a single row per CDR3 protein. Here the sample spans 400,000 to 550,000 distinct CDR3 sequences, around 25% being singletons. The CDR3 is 15 amino acids. Germline V gene sequence: CDR1 SGHTA, CDR2 FQGNSA. V was trimmed by 7 bases and J by 4 bases, leaving 19 bases between them. V and J are TRBV7-2 and TRBJ2-5; D gene ambiguous. This clonotype was obtained from a man aged 45 to 65 who received an inactivated influenza vaccine. Sequenced material: CD4+ T cells sorted from PBMCs, taken around 5 days after vaccination. CDR3 bases: TGTGCCAGCACCCGAGGTTGGGGTAGGGTAGAGACCCAGTACTTC. Its protein product is CASTRGWGRVETQYF.